The entry that follows covers one TCR beta chain sequence. Measured with immunoSEQ multiplex PCR; TCRdb has only the in-frame clones, and not every one. The top ten hold around 1.6% of the sample, which has some 120,000 clones, 93% seen once. This CDR3 spans 13 amino acids. Germline V CDR1 and CDR2: LGHDT, YNNKEL (reference sequence). V lost 0 bases and J 6 bases, leaving 6 bases between the germline ends. The record originates from a study of control samples from healthy donors and cancer patients. The sample comprised PBMCs. The gene calls are TRBV3-1 (or the pseudogene TRBV3-2) and TRBJ2-1, with D perhaps matching TRBD1 or TRBD2 (5 bases each). The receptor's source is a man in his forties or fifties with head and neck cancer. The CDR3 DNA reads TGTGCCAGCAGCCAAGATGGGGGCAATGAGCAGTTCTTC. It encodes CASSQDGGNEQFF.